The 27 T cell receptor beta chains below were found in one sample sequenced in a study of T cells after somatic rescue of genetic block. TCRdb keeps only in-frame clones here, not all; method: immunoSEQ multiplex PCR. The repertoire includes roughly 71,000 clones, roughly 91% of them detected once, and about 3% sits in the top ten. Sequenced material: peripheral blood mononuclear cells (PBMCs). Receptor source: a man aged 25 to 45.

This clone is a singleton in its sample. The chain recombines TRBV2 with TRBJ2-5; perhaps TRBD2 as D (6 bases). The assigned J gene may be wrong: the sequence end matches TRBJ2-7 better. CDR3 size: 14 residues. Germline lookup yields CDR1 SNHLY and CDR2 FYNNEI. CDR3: CASSPGSSFYEQYF. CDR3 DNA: TGTGCCAGCAGTCCCGGGAGTTCCTTCTACGAGCAGTACTTC.

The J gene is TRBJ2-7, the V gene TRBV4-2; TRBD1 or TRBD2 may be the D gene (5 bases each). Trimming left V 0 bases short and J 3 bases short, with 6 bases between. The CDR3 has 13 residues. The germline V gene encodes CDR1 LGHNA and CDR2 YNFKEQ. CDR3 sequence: CASSQEGDYEQYF. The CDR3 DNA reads TGTGCCAGCAGCCAAGAGGGGGACTACGAGCAGTACTTC.

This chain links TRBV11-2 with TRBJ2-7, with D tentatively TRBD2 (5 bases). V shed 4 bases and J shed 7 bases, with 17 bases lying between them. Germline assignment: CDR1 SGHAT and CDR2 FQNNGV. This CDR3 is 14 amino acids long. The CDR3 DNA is TGTGCCAGCAGCTCCGCCCAGGAGGCCTGGGAGCAGTACTTC. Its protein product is CASSSAQEAWEQYF.

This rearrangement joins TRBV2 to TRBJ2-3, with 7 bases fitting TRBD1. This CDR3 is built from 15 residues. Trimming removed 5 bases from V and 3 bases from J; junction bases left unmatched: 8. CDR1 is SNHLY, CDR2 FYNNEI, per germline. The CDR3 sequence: CASSIRRQGTDTQYF. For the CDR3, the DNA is TGTGCCAGCAGTATTCGAAGACAGGGTACAGATACGCAGTATTTT.

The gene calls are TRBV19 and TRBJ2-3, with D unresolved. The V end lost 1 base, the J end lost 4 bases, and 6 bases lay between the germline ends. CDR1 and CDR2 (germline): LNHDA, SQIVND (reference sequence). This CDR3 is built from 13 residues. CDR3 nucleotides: TGTGCCAGTAGTATAGGCGATTCAGATACGCAGTATTTT. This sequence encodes CASSIGDSDTQYF.

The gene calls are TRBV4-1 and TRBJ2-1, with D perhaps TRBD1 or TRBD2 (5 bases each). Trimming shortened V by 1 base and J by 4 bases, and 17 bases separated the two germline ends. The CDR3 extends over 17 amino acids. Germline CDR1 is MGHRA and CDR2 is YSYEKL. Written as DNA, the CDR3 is TGCGCCAGCAGCCAAGTGTTCCGGGGCCTTCCTTACAATGAGCAGTTCTTC. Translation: CASSQVFRGLPYNEQFF.

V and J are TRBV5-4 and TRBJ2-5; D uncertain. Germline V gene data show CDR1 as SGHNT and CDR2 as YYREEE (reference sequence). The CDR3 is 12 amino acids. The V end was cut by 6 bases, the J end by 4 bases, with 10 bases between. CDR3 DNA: TGTGCCAGCACTCGGATAGGAGAGACCCAGTACTTC. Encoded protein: CASTRIGETQYF.

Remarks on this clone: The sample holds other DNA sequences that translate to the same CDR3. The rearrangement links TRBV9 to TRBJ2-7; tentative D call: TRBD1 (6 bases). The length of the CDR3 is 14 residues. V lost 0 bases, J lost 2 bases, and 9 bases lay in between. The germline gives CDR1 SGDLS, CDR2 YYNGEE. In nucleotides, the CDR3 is TGTGCCAGCAGCGTAGGTCAGGGGACCTACGAGCAGTACTTC. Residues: CASSVGQGTYEQYF.

The CDR3 coding sequence is TGTGCCAGCAGTGAAATGGGGACTCTGTACCAAGAGACCCAGTACTTC. Its protein product is CASSEMGTLYQETQYF. The J gene is TRBJ2-5, the V gene TRBV25-1; tentatively, D is TRBD2 (6 bases). Germline loops: CDR1 MGHDK, CDR2 SYGVNS. CDR3 length equals 16 residues. Deletions cut 2 bases from V and 0 bases from J, with 13 bases between. The full variable domain, completed using reference TRBV25-1 and TRBJ2-5, is EADIYQTPRYLVIGTGKKITLECSQTMGHDKMYWYQQDPGMELHLIHYSYGVNSTEKGDLSSESTVSRIRTEHFPLTLESARPSHTSQYLCASSEMGTLYQETQYFGPGTRLLVL.

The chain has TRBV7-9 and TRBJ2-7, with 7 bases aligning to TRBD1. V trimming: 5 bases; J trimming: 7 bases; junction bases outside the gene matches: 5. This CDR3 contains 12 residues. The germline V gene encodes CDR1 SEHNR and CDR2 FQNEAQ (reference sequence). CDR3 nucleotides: TGTGCCAGCAGCCCAGGGGGAAGTGAGCAGTACTTC. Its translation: CASSPGGSEQYF.

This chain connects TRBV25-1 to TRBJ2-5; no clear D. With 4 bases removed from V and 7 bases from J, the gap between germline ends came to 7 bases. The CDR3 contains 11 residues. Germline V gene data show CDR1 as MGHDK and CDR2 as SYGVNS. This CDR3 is CASSAGGTQYF. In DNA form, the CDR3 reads TGTGCCAGCAGTGCCGGTGGGACCCAGTACTTC. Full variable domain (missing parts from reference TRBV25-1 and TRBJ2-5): EADIYQTPRYLVIGTGKKITLECSQTMGHDKMYWYQQDPGMELHLIHYSYGVNSTEKGDLSSESTVSRIRTEHFPLTLESARPSHTSQYLCASSAGGTQYFGPGTRLLVL.

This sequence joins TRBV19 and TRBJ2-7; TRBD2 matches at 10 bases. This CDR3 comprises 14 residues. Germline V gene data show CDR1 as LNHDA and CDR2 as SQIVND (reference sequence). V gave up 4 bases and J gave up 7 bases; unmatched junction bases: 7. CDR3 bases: TGTGCCAGTAGTACCGGGACTAGCGTCATTGAGCAGTACTTC. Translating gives CASSTGTSVIEQYF.

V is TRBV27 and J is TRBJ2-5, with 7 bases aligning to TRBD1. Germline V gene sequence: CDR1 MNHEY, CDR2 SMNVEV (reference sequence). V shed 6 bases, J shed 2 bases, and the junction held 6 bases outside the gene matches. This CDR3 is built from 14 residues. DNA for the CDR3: TGTGCCAGCAGGAGAGGACAGGTTCAAGAGACCCAGTACTTC. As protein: CASRRGQVQETQYF.

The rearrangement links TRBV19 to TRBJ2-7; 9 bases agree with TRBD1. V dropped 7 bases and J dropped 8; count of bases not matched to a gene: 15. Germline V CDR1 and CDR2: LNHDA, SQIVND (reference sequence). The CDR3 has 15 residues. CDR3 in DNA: TGTGCCAGTACGCCGACCGGGACAGGGACCGTAAAGCAGTACTTC. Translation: CASTPTGTGTVKQYF.

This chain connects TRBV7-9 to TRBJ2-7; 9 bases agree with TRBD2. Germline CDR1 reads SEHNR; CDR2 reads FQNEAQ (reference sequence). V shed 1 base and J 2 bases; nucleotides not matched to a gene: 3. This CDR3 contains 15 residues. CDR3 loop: CASSLGGGATYEQYF. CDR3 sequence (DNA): TGTGCCAGCAGCTTAGGCGGGGGGGCTACCTACGAGCAGTACTTC.

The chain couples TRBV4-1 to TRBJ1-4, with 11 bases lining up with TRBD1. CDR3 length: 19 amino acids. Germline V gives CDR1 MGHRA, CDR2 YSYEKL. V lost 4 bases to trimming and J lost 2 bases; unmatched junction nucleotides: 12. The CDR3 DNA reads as TGCGCCAGCAGCCTTAAGTCGGGGGACAGGGGGTTTACTAATGAAAAACTGTTTTTT. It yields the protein CASSLKSGDRGFTNEKLFF.

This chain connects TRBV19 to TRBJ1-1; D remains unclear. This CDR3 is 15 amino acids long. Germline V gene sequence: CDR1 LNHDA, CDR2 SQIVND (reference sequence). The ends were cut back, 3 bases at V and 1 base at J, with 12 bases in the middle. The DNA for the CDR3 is TGTGCCAGTAGTATCGATGGGGATTGGAACACTGAAGCTTTCTTT. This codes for CASSIDGDWNTEAFF. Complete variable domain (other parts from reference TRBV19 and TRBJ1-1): DGGITQSPKYLFRKEGQNVTLSCEQNLNHDAMYWYRQDPGQGLRLIYYSQIVNDFQKGDIAEGYSVSREKKESFPLTVTSAQKNPTAFYLCASSIDGDWNTEAFFGQGTRLTVV.

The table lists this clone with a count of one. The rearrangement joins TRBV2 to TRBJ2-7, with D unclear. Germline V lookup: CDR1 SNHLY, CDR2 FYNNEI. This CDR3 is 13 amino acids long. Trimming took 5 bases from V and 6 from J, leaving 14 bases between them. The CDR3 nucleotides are TGTGCCAGCAGTATCCCCCGGGTGGGCGAGCAGTACTTC. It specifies CASSIPRVGEQYF.

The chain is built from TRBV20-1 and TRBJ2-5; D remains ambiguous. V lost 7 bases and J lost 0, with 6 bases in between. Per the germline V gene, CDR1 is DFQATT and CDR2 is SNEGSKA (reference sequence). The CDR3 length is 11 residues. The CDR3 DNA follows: TGCAGTGGAGAGTACCAAGAGACCCAGTACTTC. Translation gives CSGEYQETQYF.

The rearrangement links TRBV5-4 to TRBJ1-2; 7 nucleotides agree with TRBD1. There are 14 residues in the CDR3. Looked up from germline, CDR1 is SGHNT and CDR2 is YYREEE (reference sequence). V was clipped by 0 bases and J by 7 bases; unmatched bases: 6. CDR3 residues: CASSLAKGGSGYTF. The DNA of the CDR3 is TGTGCCAGCAGCTTGGCCAAAGGGGGCTCTGGCTACACCTTC. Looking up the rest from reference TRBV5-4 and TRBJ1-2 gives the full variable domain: ETGVTQSPTHLIKTRGQQVTLRCSSQSGHNTVSWYQQALGQGPQFIFQYYREEENGRGNFPPRFSGLQFPNYSSELNVNALELDDSALYLCASSLAKGGSGYTFGSGTRLTVV.

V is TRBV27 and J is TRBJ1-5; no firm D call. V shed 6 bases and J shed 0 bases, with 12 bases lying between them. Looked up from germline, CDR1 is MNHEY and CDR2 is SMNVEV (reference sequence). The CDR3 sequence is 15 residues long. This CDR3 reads CASSLGPASNQPQHF. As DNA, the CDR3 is TGTGCCAGCAGCCTAGGGCCCGCTAGCAATCAGCCCCAGCATTTT.

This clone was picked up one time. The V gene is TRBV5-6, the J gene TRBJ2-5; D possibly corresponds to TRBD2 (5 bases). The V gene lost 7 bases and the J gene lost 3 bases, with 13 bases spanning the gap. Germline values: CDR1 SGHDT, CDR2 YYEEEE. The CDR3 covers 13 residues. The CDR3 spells CASLRGREETQYF. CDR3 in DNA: TGTGCCAGCCTGCGCGGGCGGGAAGAGACCCAGTACTTC.

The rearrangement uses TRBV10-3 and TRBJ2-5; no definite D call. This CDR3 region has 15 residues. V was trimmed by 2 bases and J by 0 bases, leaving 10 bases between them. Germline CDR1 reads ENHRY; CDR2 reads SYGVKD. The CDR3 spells CAISEGLDHQETQYF. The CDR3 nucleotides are TGTGCCATCAGTGAGGGCTTGGACCACCAAGAGACCCAGTACTTC.

The CDR3 DNA is TGCGCCAGCAGCCCACCCGGGACGGGAAATGAAAAACTGTTTTTT. Amino acid sequence: CASSPPGTGNEKLFF. The chain is built from TRBV5-1 and TRBJ1-4; D possibly corresponds to TRBD1 (5 bases). Trimming left V 4 bases short and J 5 bases short, with 15 bases between. Germline values: CDR1 SGHRS, CDR2 YFSETQ. The CDR3 has 15 residues.

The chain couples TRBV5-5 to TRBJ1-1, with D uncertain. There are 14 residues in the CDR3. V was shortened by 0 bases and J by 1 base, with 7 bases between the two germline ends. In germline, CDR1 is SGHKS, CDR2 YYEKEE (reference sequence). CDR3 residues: CASSLATGNTEAFF. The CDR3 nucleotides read TGTGCCAGCAGCTTGGCGACGGGGAACACTGAAGCTTTCTTT. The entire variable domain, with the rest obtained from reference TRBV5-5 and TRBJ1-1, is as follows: DAGVTQSPTHLIKTRGQQVTLRCSPISGHKSVSWYQQVLGQGPQFIFQYYEKEERGRGNFPDRFSARQFPNYSSELNVNALLLGDSALYLCASSLATGNTEAFFGQGTRLTVV.

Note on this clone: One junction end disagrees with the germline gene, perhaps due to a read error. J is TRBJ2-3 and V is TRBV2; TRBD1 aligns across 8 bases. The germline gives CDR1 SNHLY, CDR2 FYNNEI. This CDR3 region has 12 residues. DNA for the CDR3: TGTGCCAGCAGCCCCGACCGGGACAGGAGGTACTTT. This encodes CASSPDRDRRYF.

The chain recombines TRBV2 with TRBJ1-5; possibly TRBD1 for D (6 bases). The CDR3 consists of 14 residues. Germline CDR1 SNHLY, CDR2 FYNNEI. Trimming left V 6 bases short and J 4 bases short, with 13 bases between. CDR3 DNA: TGTGCCAGCAGCAGCGGCAGGGGTAATCAGCCCCAGCATTTT. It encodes CASSSGRGNQPQHF.